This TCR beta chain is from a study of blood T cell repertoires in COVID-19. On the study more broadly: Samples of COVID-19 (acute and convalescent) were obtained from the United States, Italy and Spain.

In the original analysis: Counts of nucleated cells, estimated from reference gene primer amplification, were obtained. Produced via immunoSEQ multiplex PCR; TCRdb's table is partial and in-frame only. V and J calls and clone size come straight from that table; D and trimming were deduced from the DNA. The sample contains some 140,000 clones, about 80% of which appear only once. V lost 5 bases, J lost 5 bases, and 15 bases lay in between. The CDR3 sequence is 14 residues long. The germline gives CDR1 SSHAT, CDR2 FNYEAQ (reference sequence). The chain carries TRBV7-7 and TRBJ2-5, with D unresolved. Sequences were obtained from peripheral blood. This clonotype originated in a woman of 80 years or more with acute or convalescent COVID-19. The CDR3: CASSPRVGRETQYF. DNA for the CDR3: TGTGCCAGCAGCCCTCGGGTAGGCCGGGAGACCCAGTACTTC.